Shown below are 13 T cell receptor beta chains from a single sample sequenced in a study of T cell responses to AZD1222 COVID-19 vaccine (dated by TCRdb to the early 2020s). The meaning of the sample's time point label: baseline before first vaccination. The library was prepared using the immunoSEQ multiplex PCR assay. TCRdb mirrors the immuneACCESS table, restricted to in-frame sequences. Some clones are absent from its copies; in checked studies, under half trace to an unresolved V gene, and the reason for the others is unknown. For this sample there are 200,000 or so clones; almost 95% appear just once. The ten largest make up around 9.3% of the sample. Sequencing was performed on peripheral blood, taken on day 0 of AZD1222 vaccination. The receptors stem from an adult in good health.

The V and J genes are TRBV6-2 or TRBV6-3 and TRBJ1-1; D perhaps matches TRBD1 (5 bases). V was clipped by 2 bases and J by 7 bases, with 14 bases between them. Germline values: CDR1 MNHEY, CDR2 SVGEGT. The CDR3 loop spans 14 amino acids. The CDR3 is CASSYGGEQDEAFF. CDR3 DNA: TGTGCCAGCAGTTACGGCGGGGAACAGGATGAAGCTTTCTTT.

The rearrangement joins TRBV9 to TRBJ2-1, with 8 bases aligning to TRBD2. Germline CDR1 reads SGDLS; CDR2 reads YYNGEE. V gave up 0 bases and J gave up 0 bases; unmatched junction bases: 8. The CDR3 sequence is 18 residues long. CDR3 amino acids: CASSVVGAGGSSYNEQFF. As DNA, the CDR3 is TGTGCCAGCAGCGTAGTCGGCGCGGGAGGTAGCTCCTACAATGAGCAGTTCTTC. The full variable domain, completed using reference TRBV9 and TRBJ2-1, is DSGVTQTPKHLITATGQRVTLRCSPRSGDLSVYWYQQSLDQGLQFLIQYYNGEERAKGNILERFSAQQFPDLHSELNLSSLELGDSALYFCASSVVGAGGSSYNEQFFGPGTRLTVL.

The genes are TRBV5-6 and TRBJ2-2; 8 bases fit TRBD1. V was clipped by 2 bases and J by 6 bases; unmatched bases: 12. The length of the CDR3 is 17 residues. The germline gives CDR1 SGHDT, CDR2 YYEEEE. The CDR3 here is CASSFKAGTGPSGELFF. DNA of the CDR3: TGTGCCAGCAGCTTTAAAGCCGGGACAGGCCCCTCCGGGGAGCTGTTTTTT.

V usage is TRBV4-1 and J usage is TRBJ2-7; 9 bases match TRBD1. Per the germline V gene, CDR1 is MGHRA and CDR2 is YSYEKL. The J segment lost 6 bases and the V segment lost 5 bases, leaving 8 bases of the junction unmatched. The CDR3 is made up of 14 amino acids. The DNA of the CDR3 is TGCGCCAGCAGCTTCGGGACAGGGCCGGGCGAGCAGTACTTC. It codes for CASSFGTGPGEQYF.

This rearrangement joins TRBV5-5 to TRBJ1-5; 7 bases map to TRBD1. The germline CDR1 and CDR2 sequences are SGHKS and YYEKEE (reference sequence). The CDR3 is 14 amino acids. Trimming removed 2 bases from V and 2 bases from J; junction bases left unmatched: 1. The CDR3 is CASSLTGGNQPQHF. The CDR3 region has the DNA TGTGCCAGCAGCTTAACAGGGGGCAATCAGCCCCAGCATTTT. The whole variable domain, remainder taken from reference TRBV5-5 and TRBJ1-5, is DAGVTQSPTHLIKTRGQQVTLRCSPISGHKSVSWYQQVLGQGPQFIFQYYEKEERGRGNFPDRFSARQFPNYSSELNVNALLLGDSALYLCASSLTGGNQPQHFGDGTRLSIL.

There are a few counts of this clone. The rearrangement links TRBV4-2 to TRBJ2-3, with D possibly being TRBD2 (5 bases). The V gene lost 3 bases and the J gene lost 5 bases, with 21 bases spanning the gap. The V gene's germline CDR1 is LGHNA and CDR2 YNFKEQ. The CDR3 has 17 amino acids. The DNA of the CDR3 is TGTGCCAGCAGCCATCTCATAGCGTTACAAGGAGGAGATACGCAGTATTTT. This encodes CASSHLIALQGGDTQYF.

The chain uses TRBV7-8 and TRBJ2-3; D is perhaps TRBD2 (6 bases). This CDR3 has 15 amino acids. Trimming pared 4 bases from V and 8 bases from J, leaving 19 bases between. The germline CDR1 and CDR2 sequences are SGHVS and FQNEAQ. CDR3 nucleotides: TGTGCCAGCAGCTCCGAACCGACTAGTAGCGGTACGCAGTATTTT. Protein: CASSSEPTSSGTQYF.

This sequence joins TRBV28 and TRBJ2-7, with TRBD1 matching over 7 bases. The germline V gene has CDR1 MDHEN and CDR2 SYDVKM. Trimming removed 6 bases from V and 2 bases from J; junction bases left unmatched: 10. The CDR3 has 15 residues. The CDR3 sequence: CASSEGDSTPYEQYV. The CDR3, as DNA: TGTGCCAGCAGCGAGGGGGACAGCACTCCCTACGAGCAGTACGTC.

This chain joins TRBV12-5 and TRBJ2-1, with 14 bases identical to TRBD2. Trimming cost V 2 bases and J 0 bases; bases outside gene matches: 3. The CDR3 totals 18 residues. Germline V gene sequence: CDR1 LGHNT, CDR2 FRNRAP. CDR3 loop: CASGLSGTSGSSYNEQFF. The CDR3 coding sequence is TGTGCTAGTGGTTTGTCTGGGACTAGCGGGAGCTCCTACAATGAGCAGTTCTTC.

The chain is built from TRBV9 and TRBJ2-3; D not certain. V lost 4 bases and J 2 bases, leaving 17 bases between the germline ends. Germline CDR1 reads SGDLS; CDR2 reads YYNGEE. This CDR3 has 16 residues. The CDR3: CASSPLLIGYTDTQYF. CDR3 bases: TGTGCCAGCAGCCCTCTGCTAATCGGGTACACAGATACGCAGTATTTT.

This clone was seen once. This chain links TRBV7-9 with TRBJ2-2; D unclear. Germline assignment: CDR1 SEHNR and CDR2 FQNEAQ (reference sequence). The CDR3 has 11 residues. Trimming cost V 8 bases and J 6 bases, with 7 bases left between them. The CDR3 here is CASARAGELFF. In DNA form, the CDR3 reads TGTGCCAGCGCTAGGGCCGGGGAGCTGTTTTTT.

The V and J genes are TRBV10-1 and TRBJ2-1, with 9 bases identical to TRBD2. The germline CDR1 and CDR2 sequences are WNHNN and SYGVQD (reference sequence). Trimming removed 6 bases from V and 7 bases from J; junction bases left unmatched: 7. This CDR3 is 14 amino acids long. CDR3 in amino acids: CASRNSGSKNEQFF. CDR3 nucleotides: TGCGCCAGCAGGAATAGCGGGAGTAAGAATGAGCAGTTCTTC.

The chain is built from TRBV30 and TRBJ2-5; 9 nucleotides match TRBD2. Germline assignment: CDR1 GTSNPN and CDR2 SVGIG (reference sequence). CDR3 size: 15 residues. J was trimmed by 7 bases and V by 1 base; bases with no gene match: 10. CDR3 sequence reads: CAWSAGAGGRLTQYF. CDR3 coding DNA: TGTGCCTGGAGTGCTGGAGCGGGGGGCCGGTTGACCCAGTACTTC.